The next 2 T cell receptor beta chains were all read from a single sample in a study of T-cell memory formation after mild COVID-19. TCRdb redid the calling of the 5' RACE reads with MiXCR, one entry per CDR3 protein. The sample holds over 500,000 distinct CDR3 sequences; around 16% are singletons and the top ten take roughly 8.2%. Sequenced sample: PBMCs or a T cell subset sorted from them (not recorded which). All receptors derive from an adult woman who had mild COVID-19 (a few samples of this study predate the infection). Cell type and time point are not known.

This clonotype was counted between two and nine times. This chain joins TRBV5-1 and TRBJ2-1; 9 bases are a match to TRBD2. J lost 6 bases, V lost 4 bases, and 11 bases had no gene match. CDR1 is SGHRS, CDR2 YFSETQ, per germline. The CDR3 runs to 16 residues. The CDR3 sequence: CASSGGLADLFNEQFF. The CDR3 bases are TGCGCCAGCAGCGGGGGACTAGCTGACCTCTTCAATGAGCAGTTCTTC.

The V call is TRBV2, the J call TRBJ2-3; D uncertain. Germline CDR1 and CDR2: SNHLY and FYNNEI. Trimming removed 8 bases from V and 0 bases from J, with 3 bases in between. The CDR3 has 11 amino acids. CDR3 DNA sequence: TGTGCCAGCCTAAGCACAGATACGCAGTATTTT. Translated, it gives CASLSTDTQYF.